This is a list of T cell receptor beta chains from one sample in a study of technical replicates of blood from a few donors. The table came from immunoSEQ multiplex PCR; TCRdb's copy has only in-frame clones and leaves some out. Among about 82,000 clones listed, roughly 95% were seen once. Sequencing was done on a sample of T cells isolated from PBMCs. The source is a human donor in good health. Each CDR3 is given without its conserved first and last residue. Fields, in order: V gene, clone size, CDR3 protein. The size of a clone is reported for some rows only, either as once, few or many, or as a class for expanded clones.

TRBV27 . ASSFLGTSQETQY
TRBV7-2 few ASSLLQGTTEAF
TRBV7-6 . ASSLGGTHNEKLF
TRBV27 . ARPSGTSDFTDTQY
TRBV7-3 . ASSLVAGEPDTQY
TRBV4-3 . ASSQDVVNYGYT
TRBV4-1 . ASSQREGGYEQY
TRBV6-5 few ASRRNTEAF
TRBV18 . ASAIRSGVLADNEQF
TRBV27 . ASSWSGGEVNNEQF
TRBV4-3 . ASSLMSLSRVEQF
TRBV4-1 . ASSQEGTGYGVTSYEQY
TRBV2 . ASSDSGGRVRIGELF
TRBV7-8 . ASSLRAVYTDTQY
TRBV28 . ASSLGTKPYEQY
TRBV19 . ASSIYRNTEAF
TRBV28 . ASRYSGTASFSYEQY
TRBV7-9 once ASRMSLAGYEQY
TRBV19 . ASSIPFTGGEDYSNQPQH
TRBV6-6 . ASTDRGTNEKLF
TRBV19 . ASSRSGRAGWSEQF
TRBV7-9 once ASSPQRGSSYNEQF